This is a list of T cell receptor beta chains from one sample in a study of T cell responses to AZD1222 COVID-19 vaccine. Sequencing used immunoSEQ multiplex PCR; TCRdb keeps in-frame clones, though not all of them. The table includes some 190,000 clones, 85% to 95% detected once. The input for sequencing was peripheral blood, taken on day 0 of AZD1222 vaccination. The source is an adult in good health. The CDR3 runs from the conserved cysteine through the conserved F or W. The order of the fields is V gene, D gene, clone size, J gene, CDR3 protein, CDR3 DNA. The D gene is left open where the match is weak. Clone size, where shown, is once, few, many, or a class for clones that have expanded.

TRBV7-9	.	.	TRBJ1-1	CASSLGPLQGTEAFF	TGTGCCAGCAGCTTAGGACCACTCCAGGGGACTGAAGCTTTCTTT
TRBV5-5	.	.	TRBJ1-4	CASSLGRTNEKLFF	TGTGCCAGCAGCCTCGGACGAACTAATGAAAAACTGTTTTTT
TRBV6-5	.	.	TRBJ2-5	CASRRDLAGETQYF	TGTGCCAGCAGACGGGACCTAGCTGGGGAGACCCAGTACTTC
TRBV3-1/TRBV3-2	.	few	TRBJ2-1	CASSPAGGGPRNEQFF	TGTGCCAGCAGCCCCGCCGGAGGGGGGCCGAGGAATGAGCAGTTCTTC
TRBV5-1	TRBD2	.	TRBJ2-1	CASGETSVSNEQFF	TGCGCCAGCGGGGAGACTAGCGTCTCCAATGAGCAGTTCTTC
TRBV5-1	TRBD2	.	TRBJ2-1	CASSRTTSGGVNEQFF	TGCGCCAGCAGCCGGACGACTAGCGGGGGAGTCAATGAGCAGTTCTTC
TRBV7-2	TRBD1	.	TRBJ1-2	CASSLVVPAGGGGYTF	TGTGCCAGCAGCTTAGTAGTCCCTGCAGGGGGAGGAGGCTACACCTTC
TRBV11-2	TRBD2	.	TRBJ2-7	CASSLDRVAGDYEQYF	TGTGCCAGCAGCTTAGATCGGGTAGCGGGGGACTACGAGCAGTACTTC
TRBV6-6	.	.	TRBJ1-4	CASVGTTNEKLFF	TGTGCCAGCGTGGGGACAACTAATGAAAAACTGTTTTTT
TRBV5-1	.	.	TRBJ1-2	CASSLEGRTLGYGYTF	TGCGCCAGCAGCTTGGAGGGCAGAACTTTGGGCTATGGCTACACCTTC
TRBV28	TRBD1	.	TRBJ2-6	CASSSIQGVSPRGANVLTF	TGTGCCAGCAGTTCTATTCAGGGGGTATCCCCAAGAGGGGCCAACGTCCTGACTTTC
TRBV27	.	.	TRBJ1-6	CASSYQGIRYNSPLHF	TGTGCCAGCAGCTACCAGGGTATACGTTATAATTCACCCCTCCACTTT
TRBV19	.	once	TRBJ1-1	CASSWNGKGVNTEAFF	TGTGCCAGTAGTTGGAATGGGAAGGGAGTGAACACTGAAGCTTTCTTT
TRBV18	TRBD1	.	TRBJ1-1	CASSPGQMYTEAFF	TGTGCCAGCTCACCGGGACAGATGTACACTGAAGCTTTCTTT
TRBV10-3	.	.	TRBJ2-3	CAIMGGTDTQYF	TGTGCCATCATGGGGGGCACAGATACGCAGTATTTT
TRBV9	.	.	TRBJ2-3	CASSVGTDTQYF	TGTGCCAGCAGCGTCGGCACAGATACGCAGTATTTT
TRBV3-1/TRBV3-2	.	.	TRBJ1-6	CASSPGQNNSPLHF	TGTGCCAGCAGCCCGGGACAAAATAATTCACCCCTCCACTTT
TRBV19	.	.	TRBJ1-4	CASSIAEKLFF	TGTGCCAGTAGTATAGCGGAAAAACTGTTTTTT
TRBV19	TRBD1	.	TRBJ1-3	CASNPTGYSGNTIYF	TGTGCCAGTAACCCGACAGGGTACTCTGGAAACACCATATATTTT
TRBV3-1/TRBV3-2	.	.	TRBJ1-2	CASSQEARGYTF	TGTGCCAGCAGCCAAGAGGCAAGAGGCTACACCTTC
TRBV3-1/TRBV3-2	.	.	TRBJ2-5	CASSRPLTTYQETQYF	TGTGCCAGCAGCCGACCCTTAACTACTTACCAAGAGACCCAGTACTTC
TRBV10-3	.	.	TRBJ1-1	CAILGQLNTEAFF	TGTGCCATCCTAGGACAGCTGAACACTGAAGCTTTCTTT
TRBV10-3	TRBD1	.	TRBJ2-7	CAITIGTGAYEQYF	TGTGCCATCACCATCGGGACAGGGGCCTACGAGCAGTACTTC
TRBV6-4	TRBD1	.	TRBJ1-1	CASSEAGTGPPAFF	TGTGCCAGCAGTGAGGCCGGGACAGGGCCTCCGGCTTTCTTT
TRBV19	.	.	TRBJ1-2	CASSKTATNYGYTF	TGTGCCAGTAGTAAGACAGCTACTAACTATGGCTACACCTTC
TRBV19	.	.	TRBJ1-4	CASHGGATNEKLFF	TGTGCCAGTCACGGTGGTGCAACTAATGAAAAACTGTTTTTT
TRBV4-2	TRBD2	.	TRBJ2-1	CASSQGPAGGYNEQFF	TGTGCCAGCAGCCAAGGCCCAGCGGGGGGTTACAATGAGCAGTTCTTC
TRBV5-1	.	.	TRBJ2-7	CASSLPSKSAGSSYEQYF	TGCGCCAGCAGCTTGCCGTCCAAATCGGCAGGGAGTTCCTACGAGCAGTACTTC
TRBV3-1/TRBV3-2	.	.	TRBJ2-1	CASSHGFTSYNEQFF	TGTGCCAGCAGCCACGGCTTCACAAGCTACAATGAGCAGTTCTTC
TRBV28	.	.	TRBJ1-5	CASSLSRFSNQPQHF	TGTGCCAGCAGTTTATCCAGGTTTAGCAATCAGCCCCAGCATTTT
TRBV3-1/TRBV3-2	TRBD1	.	TRBJ1-5	CASSPLGTANQPQHF	TGTGCCAGCAGTCCCCTAGGGACAGCCAATCAGCCCCAGCATTTT
TRBV5-5	.	.	TRBJ1-1	CASSLTPTAMNTEAFF	TGTGCCAGCAGCCTTACCCCGACAGCGATGAACACTGAAGCTTTCTTT
TRBV3-1/TRBV3-2	.	.	TRBJ2-7	CASSQVSTFLGHEQYF	TGTGCCAGCAGCCAAGTGAGTACGTTTCTGGGCCACGAGCAGTACTTC
TRBV6-5	.	.	TRBJ2-3	CASGVRPQSTDTQYF	TGTGCCAGCGGGGTTCGACCCCAGAGCACAGATACGCAGTATTTT
TRBV7-9	TRBD1	.	TRBJ2-3	CASSLPVGQVITDTQYF	TGTGCCAGCAGCTTACCCGTGGGACAGGTAATCACAGATACGCAGTATTTT
TRBV28	.	.	TRBJ1-1	CASSSLDGGAEAFF	TGTGCCAGCAGTTCCTTAGACGGGGGGGCTGAAGCTTTCTTT